A single sample is the source of the 25 T cell receptor beta chains below, sequenced in a study of cytomegalovirus exposure and HLA in healthy donors. Here immunoSEQ multiplex PCR was the method, and the copy in TCRdb shows in-frame clones only, minus some. The repertoire holds under 200,000 clones, with under 95% as singletons. Source material: PBMCs. These TCRs come from a woman aged 18-30 years in good health and CMV-seropositive.

The chain joins TRBV5-6 to TRBJ1-5; tentatively, D is TRBD1 (5 bases). The CDR3 covers 16 residues. The germline V and J ends were trimmed by 4 bases and 0 bases, with 14 bases remaining between them. Germline V gene sequence: CDR1 SGHDT, CDR2 YYEEEE. CDR3 bases: TGTGCCAGCAGCCCCGCGGGGGGGTATAGCAATCAGCCCCAGCATTTT. It encodes CASSPAGGYSNQPQHF.

CDR3 DNA: TGTGCCAGCAGCGCCACGGGACAGGGGGCGCGAAGTCCTATCAACACCATATATTTT. This codes for CASSATGQGARSPINTIYF. This sequence joins TRBV9 and TRBJ1-3, with 12 bases matching TRBD1. The CDR3 contains 19 residues. V lost 3 bases and J lost 7; bases outside the gene matches: 17. The germline V gene has CDR1 SGDLS and CDR2 YYNGEE. Based on the CDR3 plus reference TRBV9 and TRBJ1-3, the full variable domain is DSGVTQTPKHLITATGQRVTLRCSPRSGDLSVYWYQQSLDQGLQFLIQYYNGEERAKGNILERFSAQQFPDLHSELNLSSLELGDSALYFCASSATGQGARSPINTIYFGEGSWLTVV.

The rearrangement joins TRBV5-6 to TRBJ2-7; 7 bases match TRBD1. The germline V gene encodes CDR1 SGHDT and CDR2 YYEEEE. The CDR3 spans 13 residues. J lost 5 bases, V lost 4 bases, and 6 bases had no gene match. Here the CDR3 DNA reads TGTGCCAGCAGCCGGGACAGTCCTAACGAGCAGTACTTC. Translation: CASSRDSPNEQYF.

This sequence joins TRBV7-9 and TRBJ2-3; D possibly corresponds to TRBD1 (5 bases). This CDR3 spans 14 amino acids. The germline V and J ends were trimmed by 3 bases and 5 bases, with 12 bases remaining between them. Germline lookup yields CDR1 SEHNR and CDR2 FQNEAQ (reference sequence). For the CDR3, the DNA is TGTGCCAGCAGCTTCTCAATAAGGGGAGATACGCAGTATTTT. Amino acids: CASSFSIRGDTQYF.

The rearrangement links TRBV6-5 to TRBJ2-3; the D gene is possibly TRBD2 (7 bases). This CDR3 has 14 residues. With 2 bases removed from V and 6 bases from J, the gap between germline ends came to 12 bases. Germline values: CDR1 MNHEY, CDR2 SVGAGI. CDR3 coding DNA: TGTGCCAGCAGTTACCGGGGGGCCGGGGATACGCAGTATTTT. Protein sequence: CASSYRGAGDTQYF.

The genes are TRBV29-1 and TRBJ1-5, with D perhaps matching TRBD1 (6 bases). This CDR3 spans 14 amino acids. V was pared by 4 bases and J by 4 bases, with 14 bases between. Germline loops: CDR1 SQVTM, CDR2 ANQGSEA. The CDR3 protein is CSVVGQGPNQPQHF. CDR3 nucleotide sequence: TGCAGCGTTGTGGGGCAGGGGCCAAATCAGCCCCAGCATTTT.

J is TRBJ1-1 and V is TRBV7-6, with TRBD1 matching 9 bases. The CDR3 runs to 12 residues. Trimming removed 1 base from V and 13 bases from J; junction bases left unmatched: 4. Germline-derived CDR1 and CDR2 are SGHVS and FNYEAQ. The CDR3 DNA reads as TGTGCCAGCAGCTTAGACAGGGACAGGGTTTTCTTT. Protein: CASSLDRDRVFF.

This chain uses TRBV6-1 with TRBJ1-4; D is possibly TRBD1 (6 bases). V was cut by 2 bases and J by 5 bases, with 9 bases left in between. Germline assignment: CDR1 MNHNS and CDR2 SASEGT. The length of the CDR3 is 14 residues. CDR3: CASSEWTENEKLFF. The DNA of the CDR3 is TGTGCCAGCAGTGAATGGACAGAAAATGAAAAACTGTTTTTT.

V usage is TRBV7-9 and J usage is TRBJ2-4; D unresolved. V shed 1 base and J shed 2 bases, with 3 bases lying between them. The CDR3 runs 13 residues. Germline-derived CDR1 and CDR2 are SEHNR and FQNEAQ (reference sequence). The CDR3 region has the DNA TGTGCCAGCAGCTTAGACACCAAAAACATTCAGTACTTC. Translating it yields CASSLDTKNIQYF. Supplemented by reference TRBV7-9 and TRBJ2-4, the full variable domain reads DTGVSQNPRHKITKRGQNVTFRCDPISEHNRLYWYRQTLGQGPEFLTYFQNEAQLEKSRLLSDRFSAERPKGSFSTLEIQRTEQGDSAMYLCASSLDTKNIQYFGAGTRLSVL.

V and J are TRBV6-5 and TRBJ1-2; 7 nucleotides line up with TRBD1. V lost 6 bases, J lost 4 bases, and 8 bases stayed unmatched. Per the germline V gene, CDR1 is MNHEY and CDR2 is SVGAGI. The CDR3 sequence is 14 residues long. The DNA of the CDR3 is TGTGCCAGCAGAATCAGGGGGACGGTCTATGGCTACACCTTC. Its protein is CASRIRGTVYGYTF.

The J gene is TRBJ1-2, the V gene TRBV18, with D possibly matching TRBD1 (6 bases). V gave up 6 bases and J gave up 8 bases, with 13 bases separating them. CDR1 and CDR2 from the germline V gene are KGHSH and LQKENI. The CDR3 covers 12 residues. CDR3 loop: CASSLPGDGYTF. CDR3 coding DNA: TGTGCCAGCTCCTTACCAGGGGACGGCTACACCTTC.

The V call is TRBV27, the J call TRBJ2-7, with TRBD1 as a possible D gene (6 bases). CDR1 MNHEY and CDR2 SMNVEV come from the germline V gene (reference sequence). The CDR3 sequence is 16 residues long. Between the trimmed V and J ends, which lost 2 bases and 4 bases, there was a span of 18 bases. CDR3 region: CASSLSTGRFLYEQYF. The CDR3 DNA sequence: TGTGCCAGCAGTTTAAGTACAGGGCGGTTTTTGTACGAGCAGTACTTC.

In this sample, this clone turned up a few times. V is TRBV6-1 and J is TRBJ1-2; 7 bases match TRBD1. The CDR3 sequence is 15 residues long. V trimming: 2 bases; J trimming: 4 bases; junction bases outside the gene matches: 7. From germline, CDR1 is MNHNS and CDR2 SASEGT. The CDR3: CASSENRGPSYGYTF. The CDR3 coding sequence is TGTGCCAGCAGTGAAAATAGGGGGCCCAGCTATGGCTACACCTTC.

This sequence joins TRBV28 and TRBJ2-1, with 7 bases lining up with TRBD1. The length of the CDR3 is 15 residues. Germline assignment: CDR1 MDHEN and CDR2 SYDVKM. V was clipped by 6 bases and J by 14 bases; unmatched bases: 19. This CDR3 reads CASSTQNVWGGQEFF. CDR3 nucleotides: TGTGCCAGCAGCACCCAAAACGTGTGGGGCGGACAGGAGTTCTTC.

Only a few counts were recorded for this clone. V usage is TRBV2 and J usage is TRBJ2-3, with TRBD1 matching over 7 bases. The CDR3 totals 22 residues. Unmatched junction bases numbered 24, after V lost 2 bases and J lost 1 base. CDR1 SNHLY and CDR2 FYNNEI come from the germline V gene. The CDR3 DNA sequence: TGTGCCAGCAGTGAATCGTTGGACAGGTTCGGGACGAACTTCTACCGCACAGATACGCAGTATTTT. Its protein product is CASSESLDRFGTNFYRTDTQYF.

The chain joins TRBV7-2 to TRBJ2-1; no firm D call. From germline, CDR1 is SGHTA and CDR2 FQGNSA. Trimming cost V 6 bases and J 4 bases, with 10 bases left between them. There are 13 residues in the CDR3. The CDR3 region has the DNA TGTGCCAGCAGTCTTGTCTTATACAATGAGCAGTTCTTC. Its translation: CASSLVLYNEQFF.

The V call is TRBV4-3, the J call TRBJ1-4; a possible D gene is TRBD1 (6 bases). Germline values: CDR1 LGHNA, CDR2 YSLEER. V shed 4 bases and J shed 4 bases, with 13 bases lying between them. This CDR3 comprises 15 residues. For the CDR3, the DNA is TGCGCCAGCAGCCCGGGACACGGACTTAATGAAAAACTGTTTTTT. Its protein is CASSPGHGLNEKLFF.

This CDR3 is CASSQVDMGLVSREQYF. Written as DNA, the CDR3 is TGCGCCAGCAGCCAGGTAGATATGGGACTAGTCTCGCGCGAGCAGTACTTC. The chain employs TRBV4-1 and TRBJ2-7, with 8 bases that match TRBD2. The CDR3 is 17 residues long. J lost 6 bases, V lost 3 bases, and 16 bases had no gene match. Germline CDR1 reads MGHRA; CDR2 reads YSYEKL.

V usage is TRBV6-1 and J usage is TRBJ2-1, with D possibly matching TRBD2 (6 bases). The CDR3 length is 15 residues. V dropped 0 bases and J dropped 3 bases, with 9 bases sitting between them. Germline V gene lookup returns CDR1 MNHNS and CDR2 SASEGT. In DNA, the CDR3 is TGTGCCAGCAGTGAAGCTAGCGGAAGCTACAATGAGCAGTTCTTC. It yields the protein CASSEASGSYNEQFF.

The chain has TRBV5-4 and TRBJ2-7; 7 nucleotides align to TRBD1. Germline assignment: CDR1 SGHNT and CDR2 YYREEE (reference sequence). Unmatched junction bases numbered 7, after V lost 4 bases and J lost 0 bases. The CDR3 is 15 residues long. The CDR3 loop reads CASSRSGTDSYEQYF. In nucleotides, the CDR3 is TGTGCCAGCAGCCGATCCGGGACAGACTCCTACGAGCAGTACTTC.

The rearrangement uses TRBV29-1 and TRBJ1-1, with no clear D. The V gene's germline CDR1 is SQVTM and CDR2 ANQGSEA. There are 14 residues in the CDR3. Trimming stripped 0 bases from V and 0 bases from J, with 8 bases between. The CDR3 nucleotides are TGCAGCGTTGAAGATCGCCGGTTGAACACTGAAGCTTTCTTT. It yields the protein CSVEDRRLNTEAFF.

This clone appeared once. The chain couples TRBV5-1 to TRBJ1-1; D is undetermined. Trimming stripped 1 base from V and 1 base from J, with 8 bases between. Germline V gene data show CDR1 as SGHRS and CDR2 as YFSETQ. The CDR3 covers 14 residues. Here the CDR3 reads CASSLTRGNTEAFF. The DNA of the CDR3 is TGCGCCAGCAGCTTGACCCGGGGGAACACTGAAGCTTTCTTT.

The V gene is TRBV6-1, the J gene TRBJ2-2; 11 bases are a match to TRBD2. The CDR3 runs to 13 residues. CDR1 MNHNS and CDR2 SASEGT come from the germline V gene. With 9 bases clipped from V and 7 bases from J, the junction kept 4 bases outside the gene matches. The CDR3 region has the DNA TGTGCCAGTAGCGGGGGGGCTTACGGGGAGCTGTTTTTT. Translated, it gives CASSGGAYGELFF.

The chain joins TRBV27 to TRBJ2-4, with D possibly matching TRBD1 (6 bases). The germline V and J ends were trimmed by 3 bases and 7 bases, with 13 bases remaining between them. The CDR3 runs to 14 residues. Germline CDR1 and CDR2: MNHEY and SMNVEV (reference sequence). Here the CDR3 DNA reads TGTGCCAGCAGTTTCTACAGGGATGACAACATTCAGTACTTC. Protein sequence: CASSFYRDDNIQYF.

V and J are TRBV19 and TRBJ2-3; TRBD2 aligns across 10 bases. With 8 bases clipped from V and 2 bases from J, the junction kept 4 bases outside the gene matches. The CDR3 covers 14 residues. CDR1 LNHDA and CDR2 SQIVND come from the germline V gene (reference sequence). CDR3 residues: CASHSGGFTDTQYF. In nucleotides, the CDR3 is TGTGCCAGTCATAGCGGGGGGTTCACAGATACGCAGTATTTT. Variable domain in full (rest from reference TRBV19 and TRBJ2-3): DGGITQSPKYLFRKEGQNVTLSCEQNLNHDAMYWYRQDPGQGLRLIYYSQIVNDFQKGDIAEGYSVSREKKESFPLTVTSAQKNPTAFYLCASHSGGFTDTQYFGPGTRLTVL.